This section outlines one T cell receptor (beta chain) sequence together with its context. TCRdb re-derived calls from the RT-PCR reads in MiXCR, one entry per CDR3 protein. The sample consists of almost 700,000 distinct CDR3 sequences, about 14% of them appearing once. CDR1 and CDR2 (germline): SGHTA, FQGTGA. V was pared by 5 bases and J by 7 bases, with 10 bases of the junction left unmatched. This CDR3 has 15 residues. The TCR sequence derives from a female donor in good health, serving as a healthy control. Material for sequencing was memory CD4+ T cells from blood. The chain recombines TRBV7-3 with TRBJ2-1; 8 bases line up with TRBD2. The CDR3 reads CASSERTSRLNEQFF. In DNA form, the CDR3 reads TGTGCCAGCAGCGAGAGGACTAGCCGGTTGAATGAGCAGTTCTTC.